This T cell receptor (beta chain) was sequenced for a study of T cell changes during pregnancy in multiple sclerosis. Here immunoSEQ multiplex PCR was the method, and the copy in TCRdb shows in-frame clones only, minus some. The sample carries about 100,000 clones, approximately 92% recorded once. The J segment lost 6 bases and the V segment lost 4 bases, leaving 6 bases of the junction unmatched. CDR1 SGHVS and CDR2 FNYEAQ come from the germline V gene. The CDR3 covers 15 residues. The chain joins TRBV7-6 to TRBJ1-5, with 10 bases matching TRBD1. The sample here was peripheral blood, taken after pregnancy. The clonotype was recovered from a female donor with multiple sclerosis, enrolled in a pregnancy study. Here the CDR3 DNA reads TGTGCCAGCAGCTCCGGGACAGGGGTAGGTCAGCCCCAGCATTTT. Translating it yields CASSSGTGVGQPQHF. Full variable domain (rest looked up from reference TRBV7-6 and TRBJ1-5): GAGVSQSPRYKVTKRGQDVALRCDPISGHVSLYWYRQALGQGPEFLTYFNYEAQQDKSGLPNDRFSAERPEGSISTLTIQRTEQRDSAMYRCASSSGTGVGQPQHFGDGTRLSIL.